A selection of T cell receptor beta chains follows, all from one sample in a study of T-cell memory formation after mild COVID-19. From the 5' RACE reads, TCRdb called clonotypes with MiXCR, one entry per CDR3 protein. The repertoire holds a few hundred thousand distinct CDR3 sequences, with about an eighth as singletons. The sequenced sample consisted of PBMCs or a T cell subset sorted from them (not recorded which). The receptor source for this set is a young man who had mild COVID-19 (a few samples of this study predate the infection). Cell type and time point are not known. The CDR3 runs from the conserved cysteine through the conserved F or W. D genes are given only for firm matches. Some rows mark clone size as missing; the rest say once, few, many or name a class of expanded clone.

few | TRBJ2-3 | NA | TRBV6-6 | TGTGCCAGCAGTTACTTCTCCAGATCCGGCACAGATACGCAGTATTTT | CASSYFSRSGTDTQYF
NA | TRBJ2-7 | TRBD1 | TRBV4-1 | TGCGCCAGCAGCCAAGGAGGAGGGACAGGGGCGCTCGAGCAGTACTTC | CASSQGGGTGALEQYF
NA | TRBJ2-5 | NA | TRBV6-6 | TGTGCCAGCAGTTACCCGGGGAAGACCCAGTACTTC | CASSYPGKTQYF
few | TRBJ2-3 | TRBD2 | TRBV20-1 | TGCAGTGCTAGAGACGCGACTAGCGGGAGCACAGATACGCAGTATTTT | CSARDATSGSTDTQYF
NA | TRBJ2-7 | NA | TRBV7-2 | TGTGCCAGCAGCTTAGGATTGGACGCCTACGAGCAGTACTTC | CASSLGLDAYEQYF
few | TRBJ1-2 | NA | TRBV5-1 | TGCGCCAGCAGCCCCGAAGGGGACTATGGCTACACCTTC | CASSPEGDYGYTF
NA | TRBJ1-1 | NA | TRBV6-5 | TGTGCCAGCAGGCCCAGGGGTGTGGCCACTGAAGCTTTCTTT | CASRPRGVATEAFF
NA | TRBJ2-3 | TRBD2 | TRBV2 | TGTGCCAGCAAGAGTACTAGCGGGGCCCCAGATACGCAGTATTTT | CASKSTSGAPDTQYF
few | TRBJ2-3 | NA | TRBV12-3/TRBV12-4 | TGTGCCAGCACTTCCTGGGCGGAAGGTACAGATACGCAGTATTTT | CASTSWAEGTDTQYF
NA | TRBJ2-2 | TRBD2 | TRBV7-6 | TGTGCCAGCAGCTTAAATAGCGGGCCCGTCACCGGGGAGCTGTTTTTT | CASSLNSGPVTGELFF
NA | TRBJ1-5 | NA | TRBV20-1 | TGCAGTGCTAGCCGGGGGCCCCGGGATCAGCCCCAGCATTTT | CSASRGPRDQPQHF
many | TRBJ2-3 | TRBD2 | TRBV7-2 | TGTGCCAGCAGCCAGGGACTAGCGTATACAGATACGCAGTATTTT | CASSQGLAYTDTQYF
many | TRBJ2-2 | NA | TRBV7-9 | TGTGCCAGCAGCCGCCGGGCGGGAAGCATCACCGGGGAGCTGTTTTTT | CASSRRAGSITGELFF
few | TRBJ2-1 | NA | TRBV20-1 | TGCAGTGCCCCGAAGGGGCAACAGTCCTACAATGAGCAGTTCTTC | CSAPKGQQSYNEQFF
few | TRBJ2-7 | NA | TRBV10-1 | TGCGCCAGCAGTGTTGGGGCTGGTCCCTACGAGCAGTACTTC | CASSVGAGPYEQYF
many | TRBJ1-1 | NA | TRBV7-2 | TGTGCCAGCAGCCCCGGGGGGAACACTGAAGCTTTCTTT | CASSPGGNTEAFF
NA | TRBJ2-5 | NA | TRBV25-1 | TGTGCCAGCAGTGAGGGGGCTACGGAGACCCAGTACTTC | CASSEGATETQYF
many | TRBJ1-1 | TRBD1 | TRBV7-9 | TGTGCCAGCAGTCCCGATCTTCAGGGGGCTGAAGCTTTCTTT | CASSPDLQGAEAFF